This TCR beta chain was recorded in a study of blood T cell repertoires in COVID-19. TCRdb keeps only in-frame clones here, not all; method: immunoSEQ multiplex PCR. The sample has roughly 81,000 clones; around four fifths are singletons. Material: peripheral blood. This TCR was sampled from a man older than 75 with active or convalescent COVID-19.

This CDR3 is CASKEGTGTGDPYGYTF. The CDR3 DNA reads TGTGCCAGTAAGGAGGGTACCGGGACAGGGGACCCCTATGGCTACACCTTC. The rearrangement links TRBV19 to TRBJ1-2, with 10 bases fitting TRBD1. Germline V gene lookup returns CDR1 LNHDA and CDR2 SQIVND (reference sequence). The V segment lost 7 bases and the J segment 4 bases; nucleotides outside the gene matches: 15. The CDR3 spans 17 residues.